A single sample gave rise to the 20 T cell receptor beta chains below, sequenced in a study of OX40 agonist ivuxolimab in advanced cancers. The table came from immunoSEQ multiplex PCR; TCRdb's copy has only in-frame clones and leaves some out. The sample contains some 59,000 clones, about 90% of which appear only once. The sample in question was CD4+ or CD8+ T cells sorted from blood, obtained in a trial of the OX40 agonist ivuxolimab. These receptors came from an adult with an advanced solid tumor such as melanoma, head and neck, liver or kidney cancer.

The chain employs TRBV18 and TRBJ2-5; 7 bases map to TRBD1. The V and J ends lost 4 bases and 0 bases, in that order; junction bases with no gene match: 2. The CDR3 consists of 14 residues. Germline V gives CDR1 KGHSH, CDR2 LQKENI. The CDR3 sequence is CASSRGTDQETQYF. The CDR3 bases are TGTGCCAGCTCACGGGGGACAGACCAAGAGACCCAGTACTTC.

The chain uses TRBV18 and TRBJ2-2, with no clear D. The CDR3 extends over 12 amino acids. Germline V CDR1 and CDR2: KGHSH, LQKENI. Deletions cut 8 bases from V and 4 bases from J, with 8 bases between. The CDR3 DNA sequence: TGTGCCAGCACTGGTGGCACCGGGGAGCTGTTTTTT. This codes for CASTGGTGELFF.

The genes are TRBV28 and TRBJ2-7; D might be TRBD2 (6 bases). CDR3 length: 15 residues. Germline V gene lookup returns CDR1 MDHEN and CDR2 SYDVKM. V was cut by 7 bases and J by 2 bases, with 18 bases left in between. CDR3 sequence (DNA): TGTGCCAGCACCTCCGGCGGGGTGGGAGCCTACGAGCAGTACTTC. This sequence encodes CASTSGGVGAYEQYF.

The chain employs TRBV30 and TRBJ1-2; D call uncertain. Between the trimmed V and J ends, which lost 0 bases and 4 bases, there was a span of 6 bases. From germline, CDR1 is GTSNPN and CDR2 SVGIG (reference sequence). This CDR3 comprises 12 residues. CDR3 in amino acids: CAWSVLTYGYTF. As DNA, the CDR3 is TGTGCCTGGAGTGTACTTACCTATGGCTACACCTTC.

The chain has TRBV27 and TRBJ1-5; the match to TRBD1 covers 10 bases. V was pared by 5 bases and J by 5 bases, with 9 bases of the junction left unmatched. CDR1 is MNHEY and CDR2 is SMNVEV in the germline V gene (reference sequence). The CDR3 spans 16 residues. CDR3 region: CASSLAGTGAYQPQHF. CDR3 sequence (DNA): TGTGCCAGCAGTCTTGCCGGGACAGGGGCCTATCAGCCCCAGCATTTT.

V gene TRBV6-4 combines with J gene TRBJ1-2; D is undetermined. The CDR3 covers 16 residues. Germline V gives CDR1 MRHNA, CDR2 SNTAGT. V lost 3 bases and J lost 3, with 17 bases in between. Here the CDR3 reads CASSESRATTYYGYTF. The DNA for the CDR3 is TGTGCCAGCAGTGAATCGAGGGCGACGACCTACTATGGCTACACCTTC.

This chain joins TRBV2 and TRBJ2-5; TRBD1 is a possible D gene (5 bases). The CDR3 length is 13 residues. Trimming took off 8 bases at V and 5 bases at J, with 15 bases between the two ends. The germline gives CDR1 SNHLY, CDR2 FYNNEI. CDR3 amino acids: CASPTEKGETQYF. In DNA, the CDR3 is TGTGCCAGCCCTACGGAGAAGGGGGAGACCCAGTACTTC.

The V and J genes are TRBV7-3 and TRBJ2-7, with 7 bases identical to TRBD1. V was clipped by 8 bases and J by 3 bases; unmatched bases: 7. Germline V gene lookup returns CDR1 SGHTA and CDR2 FQGTGA. The CDR3 covers 13 residues. CDR3 residues: CASYRTGFYEQYF. The CDR3 DNA reads as TGTGCCAGCTACCGGACAGGATTCTACGAGCAGTACTTC.

This clone was seen a handful of times. The chain links TRBV2 to TRBJ2-1; D could derive from TRBD1 or TRBD2 (6 bases each). The V end lost 10 bases, the J end lost 7 bases, and 11 bases lay between the germline ends. Germline loops: CDR1 SNHLY, CDR2 FYNNEI. The CDR3 contains 11 residues. In nucleotides, the CDR3 is TGTGCCACTGGGGGGCAAAATGAGCAGTTCTTC. Translation gives CATGGQNEQFF. Full variable domain (missing parts from reference TRBV2 and TRBJ2-1): EPEVTQTPSHQVTQMGQEVILRCVPISNHLYFYWYRQILGQKVEFLVSFYNNEISEKSEIFDDQFSVERPDGSNFTLKIRSTKLEDSAMYFCATGGQNEQFFGPGTRLTVL.

Only one count was recorded for this clone. The V and J genes are TRBV6-5 and TRBJ1-2; D not certain. Per the germline V gene, CDR1 is MNHEY and CDR2 is SVGAGI. The V and J ends lost 6 bases and 4 bases respectively, with 15 bases between them. The CDR3 sequence is 14 residues long. CDR3 nucleotides: TGTGCCAGCAGACCCCCGGGCGACGGCTATGGCTACACCTTC. This translates into CASRPPGDGYGYTF.

The chain employs TRBV5-6 and TRBJ2-2; D could derive from TRBD1 or TRBD2 (5 bases each). The CDR3 has 14 residues. The V gene lost 4 bases and the J gene lost 4 bases, with 11 bases spanning the gap. Per germline, CDR1 SGHDT and CDR2 YYEEEE. CDR3 sequence: CASSDSGTTGELFF. In nucleotides, the CDR3 is TGTGCCAGCAGCGACTCAGGGACCACCGGGGAGCTGTTTTTT.

The gene calls are TRBV2 and TRBJ1-2; no definite D call. Trimming pared 2 bases from V and 5 bases from J, leaving 3 bases between. The CDR3 contains 11 residues. Germline lookup yields CDR1 SNHLY and CDR2 FYNNEI. The CDR3, as DNA: TGTGCCAGCAGTGAATTGTATGGCTACACCTTC. This gives the protein CASSELYGYTF. Drawing the rest from reference TRBV2 and TRBJ1-2, the complete variable domain is EPEVTQTPSHQVTQMGQEVILRCVPISNHLYFYWYRQILGQKVEFLVSFYNNEISEKSEIFDDQFSVERPDGSNFTLKIRSTKLEDSAMYFCASSELYGYTFGSGTRLTVV.

The rearrangement uses TRBV6-1 and TRBJ2-6; 7 nucleotides match TRBD1. This CDR3 comprises 14 residues. V lost 6 bases to trimming and J lost 3 bases; unmatched junction nucleotides: 2. The germline V gene has CDR1 MNHNS and CDR2 SASEGT. In DNA form, the CDR3 reads TGTGCCAGCAGCAGGGGGTATGGGGCCAACGTCCTGACTTTC. Translated, it gives CASSRGYGANVLTF.

The J gene is TRBJ2-1, the V gene TRBV28, with D unclear. This CDR3 region has 15 residues. Germline assignment: CDR1 MDHEN and CDR2 SYDVKM. With 7 bases removed from V and 0 bases from J, the gap between germline ends came to 13 bases. CDR3 DNA: TGTGCCAGCAACGATGTGAGGCCCTCCTACAATGAGCAGTTCTTC. Translation: CASNDVRPSYNEQFF.

The chain has TRBV30 and TRBJ1-1, with a weak D call TRBD1 (5 bases). Germline V lookup: CDR1 GTSNPN, CDR2 SVGIG (reference sequence). The CDR3 is made up of 13 amino acids. Trimming left V 4 bases short and J 5 bases short, with 14 bases between. CDR3 nucleotide sequence: TGTGCCTGGACCCCGCAGGGTGGGACTGAAGCTTTCTTT. Protein sequence: CAWTPQGGTEAFF.

The V call is TRBV2, the J call TRBJ2-7; 7 nucleotides agree with TRBD2. Germline values: CDR1 SNHLY, CDR2 FYNNEI. The V segment lost 0 bases and the J segment 4 bases; nucleotides outside the gene matches: 6. The CDR3 runs to 15 residues. DNA for the CDR3: TGTGCCAGCAGTGAAGCGGGGGGGAGCGGATACGAGCAGTACTTC. This gives the protein CASSEAGGSGYEQYF.

The chain couples TRBV29-1 to TRBJ1-6; no clear D gene. The CDR3 has 14 amino acids. The germline V gene has CDR1 SQVTM and CDR2 ANQGSEA. V lost 4 bases to trimming and J lost 8 bases, with 15 bases between them. CDR3 residues: CSVGGEAQDSPLHF. CDR3 nucleotide sequence: TGCAGCGTTGGTGGCGAGGCACAAGATTCACCCCTCCACTTT.

J is TRBJ1-6 and V is TRBV2, with a possible D match to TRBD1 (6 bases). Deletions cut 4 bases from V and 7 bases from J, with 14 bases between. Per germline, CDR1 SNHLY and CDR2 FYNNEI. This CDR3 has 15 residues. CDR3 residues: CASSVSERGNSPLHF. CDR3 nucleotides: TGTGCCAGCAGTGTAAGTGAAAGGGGGAATTCACCCCTCCACTTT.

The gene calls are TRBV5-1 and TRBJ1-1, with TRBD1 as a possible D gene (5 bases). CDR1 is SGHRS, CDR2 YFSETQ, per germline. The CDR3 loop spans 13 amino acids. Trimming took 5 bases from V and 1 from J, leaving 9 bases between them. The CDR3 DNA reads TGCGCCAGCAGGCCTCAGGGGAACACTGAAGCTTTCTTT. Translated, it gives CASRPQGNTEAFF.

The chain couples TRBV5-1 to TRBJ1-1; no reliable D call. There are 15 residues in the CDR3. V lost 0 bases and J lost 0, with 9 bases in between. Germline lookup yields CDR1 SGHRS and CDR2 YFSETQ. The DNA of the CDR3 is TGCGCCAGCAGCTTGGCTCCACCCATGAACACTGAAGCTTTCTTT. Protein sequence: CASSLAPPMNTEAFF.